This TCR beta chain is from a study of blood T cell repertoires in COVID-19. The wider study: Samples of COVID-19 (acute and convalescent) were obtained from the United States, Italy and Spain. T cells, B-cell-depleted T cells, or PBMCs supplied cDNA or gDNA.

Original data processing: Reference gene primer amplification in the assay estimated nucleated cell counts. TCRdb's table, derived via immunoSEQ multiplex PCR, lists solely in-frame clones and lacks some. V and J calls and clone size come straight from that table; D and trimming were deduced from the DNA. The sample lists more than 300,000 clones, more than 75% seen once, with about 1.7% in the top ten. V lost 3 bases and J 0 bases, leaving 27 bases between the germline ends. There are 21 residues in the CDR3. Germline CDR1 and CDR2: SGHTA and FQGTGA. The sequencing input was peripheral blood. V is TRBV7-3 and J is TRBJ2-1, with a tentative D call TRBD2 (6 bases). The receptor was derived from a woman between 45 and 60 years old with acute or convalescent COVID-19. The CDR3 sequence: CASSLPRGTVGGTSSYNEQFF. The DNA of the CDR3 is TGTGCCAGCAGCTTGCCTCGCGGAACGGTGGGGGGTACCAGCTCCTACAATGAGCAGTTCTTC.